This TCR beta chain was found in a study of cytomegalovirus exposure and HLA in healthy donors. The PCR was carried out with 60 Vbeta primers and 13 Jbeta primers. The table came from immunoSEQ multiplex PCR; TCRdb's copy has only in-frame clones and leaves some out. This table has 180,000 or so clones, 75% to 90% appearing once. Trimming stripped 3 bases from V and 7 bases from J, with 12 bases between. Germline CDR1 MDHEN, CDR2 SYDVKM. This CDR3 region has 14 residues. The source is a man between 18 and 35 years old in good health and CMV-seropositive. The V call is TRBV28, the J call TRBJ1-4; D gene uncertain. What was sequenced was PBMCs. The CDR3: CASSFWAGTEKLFF. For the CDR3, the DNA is TGTGCCAGCAGTTTTTGGGCGGGTACTGAAAAACTGTTTTTT.